These 9 T cell receptor beta chains originate from one sample sequenced in a study of shared clonotypes between healthy human individuals. Generated by immunoSEQ multiplex PCR, the TCRdb table keeps only in-frame clones and is missing some. The profile shows some 2,100,000 clones, nearly 97% of them singletons. Source material: naive CD4+ T cells sorted from blood. The subset: CD45RA+ positively selected. Receptors were obtained from a man aged 18 to 30 in good health.

This chain connects TRBV2 to TRBJ2-5, with D perhaps matching TRBD2 (5 bases). The CDR3 length is 14 residues. The germline CDR1 and CDR2 sequences are SNHLY and FYNNEI. V was cut by 5 bases and J by 4 bases, with 14 bases left in between. CDR3: CASSIKRWGETQYF. The CDR3 coding sequence is TGTGCCAGCAGTATCAAGCGGTGGGGAGAGACCCAGTACTTC.

This clone has just one count. This rearrangement joins TRBV29-1 to TRBJ2-5; D is ambiguous. The CDR3 consists of 12 residues. From germline, CDR1 is SQVTM and CDR2 ANQGSEA. V was shortened by 4 bases and J by 5 bases, with 11 bases between the two germline ends. CDR3 sequence: CSVASKVETQYF. The CDR3 DNA reads TGCAGCGTTGCATCCAAGGTGGAGACCCAGTACTTC.

The gene calls are TRBV7-9 and TRBJ2-7, with 12 bases fitting TRBD2. Germline V lookup: CDR1 SEHNR, CDR2 FQNEAQ (reference sequence). This CDR3 comprises 16 residues. V lost 5 bases and J lost 3; bases outside the gene matches: 8. In DNA form, the CDR3 reads TGTGCCAGCAGCCCTGGTCTAGCGGGGGGGCACTACGAGCAGTACTTC. Its protein is CASSPGLAGGHYEQYF.

The gene calls are TRBV4-1 and TRBJ2-1; 8 bases fit TRBD1. V lost 2 bases to trimming and J lost 10 bases; unmatched junction nucleotides: 4. Per germline, CDR1 MGHRA and CDR2 YSYEKL. The CDR3 has 13 residues. The CDR3 DNA reads as TGCGCCAGCAGCCAACCAGGGGGCTGGGAGCAGTTCTTC. This gives the protein CASSQPGGWEQFF.

In the case of this clone: This specimen includes other DNA sequences encoding the same CDR3. The V gene is TRBV7-9, the J gene TRBJ2-7, with 13 bases that match TRBD2. V lost 1 base to trimming and J lost 5 bases; unmatched junction nucleotides: 2. The CDR3 contains 15 residues. Germline CDR1 is SEHNR and CDR2 is FQNEAQ (reference sequence). Here the CDR3 DNA reads TGTGCCAGCAGCTTAGGACTAGCGGGAGGCGACGAGCAGTACTTC. Residues: CASSLGLAGGDEQYF.

The V call is TRBV10-2, the J call TRBJ1-5, with 8 bases matching TRBD1. This CDR3 comprises 13 residues. The V and J ends lost 6 bases and 3 bases, in that order; junction bases with no gene match: 1. The germline CDR1 and CDR2 sequences are WSHSY and SAAADI. CDR3 sequence reads: CASRGQDNQPQHF. The CDR3 region has the DNA TGCGCCAGCAGGGGACAGGACAATCAGCCCCAGCATTTT.

In the case of this clone: Other DNA variants within this sample encode the same CDR3. The V and J genes are TRBV5-1 and TRBJ1-2; 7 bases match TRBD1. V lost 0 bases to trimming and J lost 4 bases; unmatched junction nucleotides: 3. The CDR3 covers 14 residues. Germline CDR1 reads SGHRS; CDR2 reads YFSETQ. CDR3 DNA: TGCGCCAGCAGCTTGGCCGGGACAGTCTATGGCTACACCTTC. Translating gives CASSLAGTVYGYTF.

As for this clone: This sample includes further DNA sequences coding for the same CDR3. The J gene is TRBJ1-5, the V gene TRBV4-1, with TRBD1 matching 9 bases. The V and J ends lost 3 bases and 4 bases, in that order; junction bases with no gene match: 4. This CDR3 contains 15 residues. The germline V gene encodes CDR1 MGHRA and CDR2 YSYEKL. The CDR3 sequence is CASSQGTGSNQPQHF. Written as DNA, the CDR3 is TGCGCCAGCAGCCAGGGGACAGGGAGTAATCAGCCCCAGCATTTT.

J is TRBJ2-7 and V is TRBV19; TRBD2 might be the D (6 bases). V was shortened by 4 bases and J by 4 bases, with 17 bases between the two germline ends. CDR1 is LNHDA, CDR2 SQIVND, per germline (reference sequence). The CDR3 spans 15 residues. The CDR3 DNA reads as TGTGCCAGTAGTACCGAGGCCCTCGGGGGATACGAGCAGTACTTC. Its protein product is CASSTEALGGYEQYF.